This T cell receptor (beta chain) was sequenced in a study of radiotherapy plus CTLA-4 blockade in lung cancer. Background on the study: Objective responses occurred in roughly a sixth of patients; around 30% had disease control. Study-level results: Clones derived from tumor TCRs expanded in blood after radiotherapy plus ipilimumab.

Chemo-refractory metastatic non-small-cell lung cancer patients underwent focal radiation alongside CTLA-4 blockade with ipilimumab. Produced via immunoSEQ multiplex PCR; TCRdb's table is partial and in-frame only. The sample records roughly 92,000 clones, approximately 86% being singletons. Turning to this clone: Its antigen remains unidentified.

The germline CDR1 and CDR2 sequences are LNHNV and YYDKDF (reference sequence). Losses at the gene ends were 0 bases for V and 9 bases for J; bases not matched to a gene: 12. This CDR3 region has 17 residues. J is TRBJ2-1 and V is TRBV15; TRBD2 matches 9 bases. This TCR was recovered from a human donor with non-small cell lung cancer who had a partial response to radiotherapy plus ipilimumab. The sequencing used peripheral blood, collected from a patient treated with radiotherapy plus ipilimumab. The CDR3 DNA reads as TGTGCCACCAGCAGAGATGTAGGGTTAGCGGGAGCAACTGAGCAGTTCTTC. It translates to CATSRDVGLAGATEQFF.